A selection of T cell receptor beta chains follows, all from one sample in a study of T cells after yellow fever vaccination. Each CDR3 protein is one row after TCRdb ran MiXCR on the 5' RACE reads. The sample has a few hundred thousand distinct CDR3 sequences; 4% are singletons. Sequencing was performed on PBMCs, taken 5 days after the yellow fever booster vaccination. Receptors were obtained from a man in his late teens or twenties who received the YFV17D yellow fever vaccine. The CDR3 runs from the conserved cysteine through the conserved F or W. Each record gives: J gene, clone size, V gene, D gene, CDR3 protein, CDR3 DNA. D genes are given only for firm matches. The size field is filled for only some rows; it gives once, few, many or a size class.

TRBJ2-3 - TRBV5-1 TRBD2 CASSSGLVGRDTQYF TGCGCCAGCAGCTCGGGACTAGTCGGGAGGGATACGCAGTATTTT
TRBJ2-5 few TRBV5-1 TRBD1 CASSLEDRGETQYF TGCGCCAGCAGCTTGGAGGACAGGGGAGAGACCCAGTACTTC
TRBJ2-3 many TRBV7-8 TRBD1 CASSWLQGAMLQYF TGTGCCAGCAGCTGGTTACAGGGGGCCATGCTGCAGTATTTT
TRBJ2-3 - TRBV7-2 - CASSGDLQDTQYF TGTGCCAGCAGCGGGGACCTCCAAGATACGCAGTATTTT
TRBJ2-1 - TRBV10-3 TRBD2 CAIGLAGGDNEQFF TGTGCCATCGGACTAGCGGGGGGAGACAATGAGCAGTTCTTC
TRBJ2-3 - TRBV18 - CASSNRQTDTQYF TGTGCCAGCTCAAACCGACAGACAGATACGCAGTATTTT
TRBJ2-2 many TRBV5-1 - CASSFGTGVTGELFF TGCGCCAGCAGCTTCGGGACGGGGGTCACCGGGGAGCTGTTTTTT
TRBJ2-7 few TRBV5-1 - CASSSSLSSYEQYF TGCGCCAGCAGCTCGTCGCTCAGCTCCTACGAGCAGTACTTC
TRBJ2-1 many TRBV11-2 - CASSPGPWGYEQFF TGTGCCAGCAGCCCAGGGCCGTGGGGCTATGAGCAGTTCTTC
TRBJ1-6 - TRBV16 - CASSRGLGDSPLHF TGTGCCAGCAGCCGGGGACTTGGGGATTCACCCCTCCACTTT
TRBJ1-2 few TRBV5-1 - CASSMDRPISPMGGYTF TGCGCCAGCAGCATGGACAGACCGATATCCCCTATGGGCGGCTACACCTTC
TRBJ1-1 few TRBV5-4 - CASSFRTTNTEAFF TGTGCCAGCAGCTTTCGGACGACGAACACTGAAGCTTTCTTT
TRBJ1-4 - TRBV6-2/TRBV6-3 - CASSNAWSLEPEKLFF TGTGCCAGCAGTAACGCATGGTCGCTGGAGCCTGAAAAACTGTTTTTT
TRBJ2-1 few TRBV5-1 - CASSLGEGVSNEQFF TGCGCCAGCAGCTTGGGTGAGGGGGTTTCCAATGAGCAGTTCTTC
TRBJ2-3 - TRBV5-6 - CATGAAVTDTQYF TGTGCCACCGGGGCGGCAGTGACAGATACGCAGTATTTT
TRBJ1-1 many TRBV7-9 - CASRKNLQTEAFF TGTGCCAGCCGAAAGAACTTGCAGACTGAAGCTTTCTTT
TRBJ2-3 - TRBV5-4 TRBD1 CASSLESTGADTQYF TGTGCCAGCAGCTTGGAGTCCACAGGGGCAGATACGCAGTATTTT
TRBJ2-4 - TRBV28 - CASSPHRVQNIQYF TGTGCCAGCAGCCCTCACAGGGTGCAAAACATTCAGTACTTC
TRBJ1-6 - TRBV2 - CASKRGPNSPLHF TGTGCCAGCAAACGGGGGCCTAATTCACCCCTCCACTTT
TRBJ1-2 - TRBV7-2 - CASSLYRAANYGYTF TGTGCCAGCAGCCTGTACAGGGCCGCTAACTATGGCTACACCTTC
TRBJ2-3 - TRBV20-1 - CSAKQGHTDTQYF TGCAGTGCTAAACAGGGCCACACAGATACGCAGTATTTT